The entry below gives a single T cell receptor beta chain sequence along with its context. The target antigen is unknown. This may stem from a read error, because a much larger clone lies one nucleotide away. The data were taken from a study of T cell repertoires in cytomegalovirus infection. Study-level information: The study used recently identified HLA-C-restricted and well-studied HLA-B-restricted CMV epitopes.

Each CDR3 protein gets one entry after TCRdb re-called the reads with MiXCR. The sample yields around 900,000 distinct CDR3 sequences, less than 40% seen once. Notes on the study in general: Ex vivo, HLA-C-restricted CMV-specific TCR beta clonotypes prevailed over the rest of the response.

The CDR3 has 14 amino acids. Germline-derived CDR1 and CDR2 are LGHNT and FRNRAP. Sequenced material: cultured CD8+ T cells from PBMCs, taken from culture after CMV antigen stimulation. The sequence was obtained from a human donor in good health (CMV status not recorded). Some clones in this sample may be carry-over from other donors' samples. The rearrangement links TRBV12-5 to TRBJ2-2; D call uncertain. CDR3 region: CASGLALTTEELFF. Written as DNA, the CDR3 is TGTGCTAGTGGTTTGGCCCTGACAACCGAGGAGCTGTTTTTT.